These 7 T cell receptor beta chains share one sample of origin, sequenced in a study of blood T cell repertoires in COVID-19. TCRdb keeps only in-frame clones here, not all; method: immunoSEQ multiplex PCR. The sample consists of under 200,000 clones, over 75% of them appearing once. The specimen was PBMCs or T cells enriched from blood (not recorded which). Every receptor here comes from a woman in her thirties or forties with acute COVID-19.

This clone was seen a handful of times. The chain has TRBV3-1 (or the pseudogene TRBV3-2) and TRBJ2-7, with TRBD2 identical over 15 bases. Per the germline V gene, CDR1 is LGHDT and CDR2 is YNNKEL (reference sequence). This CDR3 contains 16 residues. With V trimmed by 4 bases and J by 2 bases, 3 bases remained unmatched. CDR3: CASSLGLAGGAYEQYF. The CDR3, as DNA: TGTGCCAGCAGCCTAGGACTAGCGGGAGGGGCCTACGAGCAGTACTTC.

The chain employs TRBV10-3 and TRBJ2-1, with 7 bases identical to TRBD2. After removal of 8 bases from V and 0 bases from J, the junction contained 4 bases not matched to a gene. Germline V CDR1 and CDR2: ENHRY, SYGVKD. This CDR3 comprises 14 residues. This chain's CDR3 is CAISGGSSYNEQFF. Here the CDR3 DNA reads TGTGCCATCTCAGGCGGGAGCTCCTACAATGAGCAGTTCTTC.

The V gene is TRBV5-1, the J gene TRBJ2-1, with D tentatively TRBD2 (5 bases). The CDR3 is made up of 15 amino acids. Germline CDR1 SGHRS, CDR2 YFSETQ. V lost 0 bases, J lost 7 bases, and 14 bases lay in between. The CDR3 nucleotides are TGCGCCAGCAGCTTGGCCCGGGGTATGGAAAATGAGCAGTTCTTC. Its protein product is CASSLARGMENEQFF. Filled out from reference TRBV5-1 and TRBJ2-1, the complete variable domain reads KAGVTQTPRYLIKTRGQQVTLSCSPISGHRSVSWYQQTPGQGLQFLFEYFSETQRNKGNFPGRFSGRQFSNSRSEMNVSTLELGDSALYLCASSLARGMENEQFFGPGTRLTVL.

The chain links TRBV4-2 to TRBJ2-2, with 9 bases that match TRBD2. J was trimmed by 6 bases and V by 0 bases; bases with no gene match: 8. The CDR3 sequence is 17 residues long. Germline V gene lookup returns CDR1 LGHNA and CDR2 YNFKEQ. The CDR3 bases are TGTGCCAGCAGCCAAGAGGCGGCTAGCGGGAAACCCGGGGAGCTGTTTTTT. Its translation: CASSQEAASGKPGELFF.

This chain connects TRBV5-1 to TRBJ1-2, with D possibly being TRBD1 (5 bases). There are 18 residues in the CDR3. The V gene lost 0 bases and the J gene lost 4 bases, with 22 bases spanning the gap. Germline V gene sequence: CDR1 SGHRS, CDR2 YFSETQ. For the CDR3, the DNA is TGCGCCAGCAGCTTGGCAGTAGGGGAGGATCCTAATGCCTATGGCTACACCTTC. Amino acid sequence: CASSLAVGEDPNAYGYTF.

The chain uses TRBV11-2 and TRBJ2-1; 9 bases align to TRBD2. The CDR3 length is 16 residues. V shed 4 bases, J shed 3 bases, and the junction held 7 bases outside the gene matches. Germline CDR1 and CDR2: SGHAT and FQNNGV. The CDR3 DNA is TGTGCCAGCAGCTCCCGACTAGCGGAAAACTACAATGAGCAGTTCTTC. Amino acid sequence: CASSSRLAENYNEQFF.

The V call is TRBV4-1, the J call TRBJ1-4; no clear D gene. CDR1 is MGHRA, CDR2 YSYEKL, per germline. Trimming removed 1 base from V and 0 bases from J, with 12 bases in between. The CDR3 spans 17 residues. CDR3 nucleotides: TGCGCCAGCAGCCAAGTTCGGGAATTTGCAACTAATGAAAAACTGTTTTTT. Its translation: CASSQVREFATNEKLFF.